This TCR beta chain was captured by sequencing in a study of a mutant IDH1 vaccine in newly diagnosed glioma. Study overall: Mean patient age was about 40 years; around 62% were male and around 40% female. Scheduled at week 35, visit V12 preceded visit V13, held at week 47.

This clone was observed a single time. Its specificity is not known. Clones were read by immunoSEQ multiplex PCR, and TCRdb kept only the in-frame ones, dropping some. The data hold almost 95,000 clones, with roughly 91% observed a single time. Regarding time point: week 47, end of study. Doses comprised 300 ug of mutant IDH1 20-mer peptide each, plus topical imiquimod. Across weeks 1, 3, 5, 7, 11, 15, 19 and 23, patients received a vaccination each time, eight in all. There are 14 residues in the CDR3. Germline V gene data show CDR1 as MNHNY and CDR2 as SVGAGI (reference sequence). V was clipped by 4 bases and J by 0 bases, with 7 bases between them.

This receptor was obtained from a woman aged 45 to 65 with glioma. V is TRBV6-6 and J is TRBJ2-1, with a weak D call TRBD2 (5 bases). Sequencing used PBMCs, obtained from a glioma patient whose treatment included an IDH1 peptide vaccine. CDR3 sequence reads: CASSWESSYNEQFF. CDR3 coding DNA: TGTGCCAGCAGTTGGGAGAGCTCCTACAATGAGCAGTTCTTC.